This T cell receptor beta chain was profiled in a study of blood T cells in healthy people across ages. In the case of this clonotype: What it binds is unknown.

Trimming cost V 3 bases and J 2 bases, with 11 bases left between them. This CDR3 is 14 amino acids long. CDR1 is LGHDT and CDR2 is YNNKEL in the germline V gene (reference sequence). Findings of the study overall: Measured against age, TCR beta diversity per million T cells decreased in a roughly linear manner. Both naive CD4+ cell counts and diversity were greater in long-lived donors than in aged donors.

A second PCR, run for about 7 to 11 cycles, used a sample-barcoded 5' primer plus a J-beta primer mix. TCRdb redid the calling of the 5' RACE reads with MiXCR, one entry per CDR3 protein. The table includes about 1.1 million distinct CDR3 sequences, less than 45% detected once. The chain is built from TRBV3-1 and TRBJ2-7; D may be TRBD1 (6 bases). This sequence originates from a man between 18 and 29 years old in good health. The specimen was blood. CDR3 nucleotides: TGTGCCAGCAGCCAGGCCGGACAGACCTACGAGCAGTACTTC. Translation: CASSQAGQTYEQYF.